These 10 T cell receptor beta chains were sequenced from one sample in a study of response to subunit inactivated influenza vaccine. TCRdb re-derived calls from the RT-PCR reads in MiXCR, one entry per CDR3 protein. The table has hundreds of thousands of distinct CDR3 sequences, 14% seen once; the top ten hold 5.5% to 7%. This sample comprised PBMCs from blood, obtained roughly 2 weeks before vaccination. The source of these receptors is a middle-aged man who received an inactivated influenza vaccine.

This clonotype was observed a handful of times. CDR3 sequence (DNA): TGTGCCAGCAGCGGGGGGCGCACCACCGGGGAGCTGTTTTTT. It translates to CASSGGRTTGELFF. V gene TRBV2 combines with J gene TRBJ2-2; TRBD2 might be the D (7 bases). Between the trimmed V and J ends, which lost 6 bases and 4 bases, there was a span of 12 bases. Germline V gene data show CDR1 as SNHLY and CDR2 as FYNNEI. The CDR3 contains 14 residues.

V is TRBV5-1 and J is TRBJ2-3; no reliable D call. The V gene's germline CDR1 is SGHRS and CDR2 YFSETQ. There are 14 residues in the CDR3. V was pared by 0 bases and J by 2 bases, with 7 bases between. Written as DNA, the CDR3 is TGCGCCAGCAGCTTGGGGCAGATCACAGATACGCAGTATTTT. Its translation is CASSLGQITDTQYF.

This clonotype was detected only a few times. The chain employs TRBV7-2 and TRBJ2-1; weak D call: TRBD1 (5 bases). The CDR3 loop spans 14 amino acids. Germline CDR1 is SGHTA and CDR2 is FQGNSA. The V gene lost 3 bases and the J gene lost 4 bases, with 10 bases spanning the gap. The CDR3 coding sequence is TGTGCCAGCAGCTTGAGGACAAGTTACAATGAGCAGTTCTTC. Its protein product is CASSLRTSYNEQFF.

This clonotype was observed at least ten times. The J gene is TRBJ2-7, the V gene TRBV3-1; D gene unclear. CDR1 and CDR2 from the germline V gene are LGHDT and YNNKEL (reference sequence). The CDR3 spans 13 residues. V was cut by 1 base and J by 3 bases, with 7 bases left in between. CDR3 sequence reads: CASSQVSSYEQYF. CDR3 in DNA: TGTGCCAGCAGCCAAGTTTCCAGCTACGAGCAGTACTTC.

The rearrangement joins TRBV2 to TRBJ1-1; no reliable D call. CDR3 length: 13 amino acids. V lost 7 bases, J lost 3 bases, and 12 bases lay in between. Germline V gene sequence: CDR1 SNHLY, CDR2 FYNNEI. The chain's CDR3 is CASKITRDTEAFF. In DNA form, the CDR3 reads TGTGCCAGCAAGATAACACGGGACACTGAAGCTTTCTTT. The whole variable domain, remainder taken from reference TRBV2 and TRBJ1-1, is EPEVTQTPSHQVTQMGQEVILRCVPISNHLYFYWYRQILGQKVEFLVSFYNNEISEKSEIFDDQFSVERPDGSNFTLKIRSTKLEDSAMYFCASKITRDTEAFFGQGTRLTVV.

This clonotype turned up a few times. V gene TRBV28 combines with J gene TRBJ1-5; D is perhaps TRBD1 (5 bases). Germline CDR1 and CDR2: MDHEN and SYDVKM. This CDR3 spans 14 amino acids. Trimming pared 5 bases from V and 7 bases from J, leaving 15 bases between. The CDR3 nucleotides are TGTGCCAGCAGTCCCGAGGGACGGGGACAGCCCCAGCATTTT. It translates to CASSPEGRGQPQHF.

This clonotype was detected a few times. V usage is TRBV20-1 and J usage is TRBJ1-5; D possibly corresponds to TRBD1 (6 bases). V lost 3 bases, J lost 2 bases, and 23 bases lay in between. The CDR3 covers 18 residues. The germline CDR1 and CDR2 sequences are DFQATT and SNEGSKA (reference sequence). CDR3 nucleotides: TGCAGTGCTAGCCAAACAGGGAACCTCGGTTCTGGCAATCAGCCCCAGCATTTT. It yields the protein CSASQTGNLGSGNQPQHF.

This clonotype has only one observation. A much larger clone lies a single base off, so this may be a read error. V and J are TRBV7-9 and TRBJ2-2; 9 bases line up with TRBD1. CDR1 and CDR2 (germline): SEHNR, FQNEAQ (reference sequence). This CDR3 is built from 14 residues. The J segment lost 2 bases and the V segment lost 11 bases, leaving 6 bases of the junction unmatched. Written as DNA, the CDR3 is TGTGCCGGCCGGGACAGGGTTAACACCGGGGAGCTGTTTTTT. Protein: CAGRDRVNTGELFF.

The chain carries TRBV6-2 or TRBV6-3 and TRBJ2-3, with 7 bases that match TRBD1. J gave up 3 bases and V 6 bases, and 12 bases lay outside the gene matches. The germline V gene encodes CDR1 MNHEY and CDR2 SVGEGT. The length of the CDR3 is 16 residues. Written as DNA, the CDR3 is TGTGCCAGCAGATCTCCCCCCGGGACAGATACAGATACGCAGTATTTT. Its translation is CASRSPPGTDTDTQYF.

The rearrangement joins TRBV20-1 to TRBJ2-3, with 7 positions matching TRBD2. The J segment lost 3 bases and the V segment lost 3 bases, leaving 12 bases of the junction unmatched. Germline CDR1 DFQATT, CDR2 SNEGSKA (reference sequence). This CDR3 spans 16 amino acids. CDR3: CSARDRWDGGTDTQYF. The CDR3 bases are TGCAGTGCTAGGGACCGCTGGGACGGGGGGACAGATACGCAGTATTTT.